This entry is about one T cell receptor beta chain. No antigen is known for it. No much larger clone exists at a distance of one base, and base qualities are not known. All donors were healthy Caucasians. The sample belongs to a study of identical twins listed by TCRdb under 2016. Context from the whole study: The study deep-sequenced TCR alpha and beta repertoires from monozygotic twins, unrelated adults of various ages and cord blood to test whether fetal clonotypes persist. Replicate twin experiments were performed at different times using different library preparation protocols to rule out contamination. Overall results and qualifications from the work: Because the same donors could not be followed over many years, the conclusions relied on cross-sectional statistical analysis. Zero-insertion analyses could be partly confounded by invariant T cells such as MAIT and iNKT, though diverse VJ usage argued against such confounding for most clonotypes. Excess twin sharing in beta out-of-frame sequences was weaker because fewer shared sequences lowered the signal-to-noise ratio. Compared with coincidental sharing between unrelated individuals, out-of-frame TCR alpha sequences shared between twins showed an excess of sequences with low generation probability. Out-of-frame TCR alpha sharing in monozygotic twins was systematically underestimated by recombination models, whereas sharing between unrelated individuals was in agreement with the recombination models. Abundant cord blood beta clonotypes had fewer insertions, young adult naive repertoires showed a similar but weaker trend, and memory repertoires showed no such trend.

Library preparation used 5' RACE. The instrument given in TCRdb is Illumina HiSeq 2000. A universal primer binding site was added through template switching, and the final cDNA carried a unique molecular identifier so that TCR cDNA molecules could be counted accurately. Specific primers in the conserved constant-segment region were used to synthesize first-strand cDNA for TCR alpha and beta chains. To control for contamination, every cDNA library carried two barcodes: a SMART-Mk sample barcode plus Illumina barcodes. TruSeq adapter sequences along with Illumina sample barcodes were introduced in two successive PCR steps. TCR alpha and beta cDNA libraries were sequenced on the Illumina HiSeq platform with custom primers. The study's processing was this. Raw reads were processed with MiGEC to extract unique molecular identifiers, and MiXCR was used to determine CDR3 positions. Recombination models were inferred per individual with the repgenHMM and IGoR tools using an EM algorithm. Shared clonotypes were analyzed with the tcR package in R, and sharing was normalized by the product of cloneset sizes. To study raw recombination without the effects of thymic and clonal selection, out-of-frame nonproductive sequences were analyzed. TCRdb trimmed public reads at Q25 via fastp, called clones via MiXCR and kept in-frame beta chains. Each entry merges the rows of one CDR3 protein and shows their most common DNA and genes. The V and J calls and clone size are TCRdb's, not the authors'. The sample yields around 1.7 million distinct CDR3 sequences; around a third were counted once. Under 0.35% of the sample lies in the top ten.

This receptor was identified in a newborn girl in good health. The sample was cord blood.

The DNA reads TGCAGTGCCCCCCGGGGGCAAGGAATCTACGGGCAGTACTTC. It is translated as CSAPRGQGIYGQYF. The sequence is built from TRBV20-1 and TRBJ2-4, with a tentative D call of TRBD1 or TRBD2, each matching 6 bases. The CDR3 covers 14 residues, taking in both the cysteine and the phenylalanine. CDR3 DNA is the only sequence kept; it has 42 bases, read in frame from the first base. V lost 6 bases and J lost 13 bases; the stretch between them is 25 bases long. CDR1 and CDR2, looked up from the germline V gene (reference sequence), are DFQATT and SNEGSKA.